Following are 14 T cell receptor beta chains from one sample sequenced in a study of blood T cells in healthy people across ages. Primers used in a second PCR of roughly 6 to 11 cycles were a sample-barcoded 5' primer and a J-beta primer mix. TCRdb reprocessed the 5' RACE reads with MiXCR, giving one entry per CDR3 protein. The table includes fewer than 800,000 distinct CDR3 sequences, around 25% detected once. The data were also submitted as part of a second study, on T cells of mothers and their children.

Sequencing was done on a sample of blood. Every receptor here comes from a boy aged 5-17 years in good health.

This clonotype appeared a few times. The chain recombines TRBV27 with TRBJ2-5; the match to TRBD2 covers 14 bases. The junction had 4 bases not matched to a gene; V was cut back by 6 bases and J by 4 bases. The germline CDR1 and CDR2 sequences are MNHEY and SMNVEV (reference sequence). The CDR3 spans 15 residues. The DNA for the CDR3 is TGTGCCAGCAGGACTAGCGGGAGGGGTCGAGAGACCCAGTACTTC. Its protein is CASRTSGRGRETQYF.

As to this clonotype: Here the CDR3 omits its conserved ending phenylalanine or tryptophan, so a read error is the likely source. The rearrangement links TRBV6-1 to TRBJ2-4; possibly TRBD1 or TRBD2 for D (5 bases each). Per germline, CDR1 MNHNS and CDR2 SASEGT. The CDR3 is 15 residues long. CDR3: CASGELEGPGNIQYC. CDR3 bases: TGTGCCAGCGGTGAATTAGAGGGGCCCGGAAACATTCAGTACTGC.

This clonotype has only a few counts. V usage is TRBV20-1 and J usage is TRBJ2-7, with TRBD1 as a possible D gene (6 bases). The germline V gene encodes CDR1 DFQATT and CDR2 SNEGSKA (reference sequence). This CDR3 region has 15 residues. Trimming removed 3 bases at V and 0 bases at J, with 15 bases between. The CDR3 DNA follows: TGCAGTGCTAGCGGGATAGACAGGAACTCCTACGAGCAGTACTTC. It specifies CSASGIDRNSYEQYF.

In this sample, this clonotype turned up a few times. The chain uses TRBV12-3 or TRBV12-4 and TRBJ2-7; D possibly corresponds to TRBD2 (5 bases). The CDR3 extends over 13 amino acids. Trimming left V 3 bases short and J 5 bases short, with 11 bases between. This CDR3 reads CASSLEDGDEQYF. The CDR3 DNA is TGTGCCAGCAGTTTGGAGGACGGTGACGAGCAGTACTTC.

The J gene is TRBJ2-7, the V gene TRBV29-1; 8 bases map to TRBD1. CDR3 size: 14 residues. The germline gives CDR1 SQVTM, CDR2 ANQGSEA. Unmatched junction bases numbered 10, after V lost 6 bases and J lost 3 bases. CDR3 residues: CSVQTGEEFYEQYF. CDR3 in DNA: TGCAGCGTCCAGACAGGGGAAGAGTTCTACGAGCAGTACTTC.

This chain joins TRBV20-1 and TRBJ1-5; 7 bases are shared with TRBD1. The germline CDR1 and CDR2 sequences are DFQATT and SNEGSKA (reference sequence). The J segment lost 4 bases and the V segment lost 3 bases, leaving 6 bases of the junction unmatched. This CDR3 has 14 amino acids. The CDR3 reads CSASTRGRNQPQHF. CDR3 sequence (DNA): TGCAGTGCTAGTACCAGGGGGAGGAATCAGCCCCAGCATTTT.

This sequence joins TRBV11-2 and TRBJ2-3; D is unclear. V was clipped by 1 base and J by 0 bases, with 23 bases between them. Germline V gives CDR1 SGHAT, CDR2 FQNNGV. The CDR3 is 20 amino acids. The CDR3 region has the DNA TGTGCCAGCAGCTTAGGCATTCTGGTGGGATACCTTACTAGCACAGATACGCAGTATTTT. As protein: CASSLGILVGYLTSTDTQYF.

A few counts support this clonotype. The gene calls are TRBV5-1 and TRBJ2-5; D not resolved. The tail of the sequence fits TRBJ2-1 better, so the J call may be wrong. Germline V lookup: CDR1 SGHRS, CDR2 YFSETQ. The CDR3 is 13 residues long. CDR3 in amino acids: CASSLAQYNEQFF. As DNA, the CDR3 is TGCGCCAGCAGCTTGGCACAGTACAATGAGCAGTTCTTC.

This sequence joins TRBV29-1 and TRBJ2-5, with TRBD2 matching over 13 bases. Near its end, the DNA agrees better with TRBJ2-1, so the J call may be wrong. CDR3 size: 14 residues. CDR1 is SQVTM and CDR2 is ANQGSEA in the germline V gene. The CDR3 loop reads CSVELAGGMDEQFF. In DNA, the CDR3 is TGCAGCGTCGAACTAGCGGGAGGGATGGATGAGCAGTTCTTC.

The table lists this clonotype with a few counts. The gene calls are TRBV7-2 and TRBJ2-3, with no clear D. V lost 5 bases and J 6 bases, leaving 12 bases between the germline ends. Germline CDR1 SGHTA, CDR2 FQGNSA. CDR3 length equals 13 residues. CDR3 DNA: TGTGCCAGCAGCCAAAGCTTCGTGGATACGCAGTATTTT. It translates to CASSQSFVDTQYF.

The chain links TRBV4-1 to TRBJ2-2; 7 nucleotides align to TRBD2. The length of the CDR3 is 15 residues. V was clipped by 4 bases and J by 4 bases; unmatched bases: 6. CDR1 and CDR2 from the germline V gene are MGHRA and YSYEKL. The CDR3 loop reads CASSRGLVGTGELFF. In DNA, the CDR3 is TGCGCCAGCAGCCGCGGACTAGTGGGCACCGGGGAGCTGTTTTTT.

This clonotype was counted once. The chain carries TRBV6-4 and TRBJ2-1, with 10 bases matching TRBD2. CDR3 length equals 15 residues. J lost 6 bases, V lost 6 bases, and 8 bases had no gene match. The germline CDR1 and CDR2 sequences are MRHNA and SNTAGT. CDR3 nucleotide sequence: TGTGCCAGCAGCCTCACTAGCGGGGCTTCCAATGAGCAGTTCTTC. This sequence encodes CASSLTSGASNEQFF.

The chain has TRBV7-3 and TRBJ2-2, with D possibly matching TRBD2 (5 bases). The germline CDR1 and CDR2 sequences are SGHTA and FQGTGA. Trimming pared 3 bases from V and 4 bases from J, leaving 27 bases between. CDR3 length: 20 amino acids. This chain's CDR3 is CASSFLALLTDLPTTGELFF. Here the CDR3 DNA reads TGTGCCAGCAGCTTCCTAGCACTTCTTACCGACCTGCCGACCACCGGGGAGCTGTTTTTT.

This clonotype was observed a handful of times. The chain recombines TRBV13 with TRBJ1-1; D may be TRBD1 (5 bases). The CDR3 runs 13 residues. The germline gives CDR1 PRHDT, CDR2 FYEKMQ (reference sequence). Trimming removed 3 bases from V and 4 bases from J, with 9 bases in between. For the CDR3, the DNA is TGTGCCAGCAGCTTCGACAGACTCACTGAAGCTTTCTTT. This encodes CASSFDRLTEAFF.